The TCR beta chain under discussion was sequenced for a study of identical twins. With no exceptions, donors were healthy Caucasians. Study-wide findings and caveats: Its conclusions, products of cross-sectional statistical analysis, did not come from following the same donors. Abundant beta clonotypes from cord blood had fewer insertions, unlike memory repertoires, which showed none.

The V gene lost 0 bases and the J gene lost 9 bases, with 3 bases spanning the gap. CDR1 is ENHRY, CDR2 SYGVKD, per germline. This CDR3 spans 11 amino acids. TCRdb called the 5' RACE reads again in MiXCR, with one record for every CDR3 protein. The data contain about 390,000 distinct CDR3 sequences, 9% to 10% of them singletons. The table lists this clonotype with many counts. The antigen remains unidentified. The sample consisted of naive T cells sorted from blood. The receptor comes from a woman aged 50 to 65 in good health. The V gene is TRBV10-3, the J gene TRBJ2-1; D remains unclear. CDR3 DNA: TGTGCCATCAGTGAGTCCGTTGAGCAGTTCTTC. Translated: CAISESVEQFF.